This is a list of T cell receptor beta chains from one sample in a study of blood T cell repertoires in COVID-19. Repertoires were generated with immunoSEQ multiplex PCR, while TCRdb's copy carries only in-frame clones and drops some. The table records roughly 150,000 clones, roughly 82% of them present only once. Material for sequencing was peripheral blood. These TCRs come from a woman aged 45-59 years in a cohort sampled during active or convalescent COVID-19. The CDR3 runs from the conserved cysteine through the conserved F or W. The D gene is left open where the match is weak. Clone size is shown for a subset of rows, as once, few, many or a class of expanded clone.

v_call	j_call	clone_size	d_call	cdr3_nt	cdr3_aa
TRBV7-9	TRBJ1-6	.	.	TGTGCCAGCAGCTTAGTGGCCGGGGTTAATAATTCACCCCTCCACTTT	CASSLVAGVNNSPLHF
TRBV5-1	TRBJ2-1	.	TRBD2	TGCGCCAGCAGCTTGCGTAGCGGGGGGACAAATGAGCAGTTCTTC	CASSLRSGGTNEQFF
TRBV12-3/TRBV12-4	TRBJ1-2	.	TRBD1	TGTGCCAGCAGAACAGGGGGGCATGGCTACACCTTC	CASRTGGHGYTF
TRBV11-3	TRBJ1-1	.	.	TGTGCCAGCAGCTTAGGCGGTATGAACACTGAAGCTTTCTTT	CASSLGGMNTEAFF
TRBV12-5	TRBJ1-1	.	TRBD1	TGTGCTAGTGGTTTGGGACAGGGGGGGAACACTGAAGCTTTCTTT	CASGLGQGGNTEAFF
TRBV6-5	TRBJ1-5	.	.	TGTGCCAGCCGAGAGATCAACGATCAGCCCCAGCATTTT	CASREINDQPQHF
TRBV3-1/TRBV3-2	TRBJ1-5	.	.	TGTGCCAGCAGCCAAGATCTGGGGGGGGAAGGCCCCCAGCATTTT	CASSQDLGGEGPQHF
TRBV27	TRBJ2-4	.	.	TGTGCCAGCAGTACACTACAGGGGGGGTGTCTCATTCAGTACTTC	CASSTLQGGCLIQYF
TRBV10-2	TRBJ1-5	once	.	TGCGCCAGCAGTGAGTCGGACTATCAGCCCCAGCATTTT	CASSESDYQPQHF
TRBV10-3	TRBJ1-6	.	.	TGTGCCATCAGTGCAACAGGCCAAGGGAATTCACCCCTCCACTTT	CAISATGQGNSPLHF
TRBV5-1	TRBJ1-3	.	TRBD1	TGCGCCAGCAGCTCAGGGGGCCCCTCTGGAAACACCATATATTTT	CASSSGGPSGNTIYF
TRBV19	TRBJ1-6	.	.	TGTGCCAGTAGTAATGGAGCGGTTTCACCCCTCCACTTT	CASSNGAVSPLHF
TRBV6-1	TRBJ2-3	.	TRBD2	TGTGCCAGCAGTGAAAGCGGGACTAGCGGGGTCTTTACAGATACGCAGTATTTT	CASSESGTSGVFTDTQYF
TRBV11-3	TRBJ2-2	.	.	TGTGCCAGCAGCTTAGGGCAGGGAAGGACCGGGGAGCTGTTTTTT	CASSLGQGRTGELFF
TRBV18	TRBJ1-4	.	.	TGTGCCAGCTCAACGGGGACAACTAATGAAAAACTGTTTTTT	CASSTGTTNEKLFF
TRBV7-9	TRBJ1-1	.	.	TGTGCCAGCAGCTTAAGTCCCGAGCCGAACACTGAAGCTTTCTTT	CASSLSPEPNTEAFF
TRBV6-5	TRBJ1-5	.	.	TGTGCCAGCAGTTACTCGGGGGGGCCCCAGCATTTT	CASSYSGGPQHF
TRBV7-8	TRBJ2-2	.	TRBD2	TGTGCCAGCAGCTTAGCGCCCTCGGGACTAGCGGGGGGGCTTAACACCGGGGAGCTGTTTTTT	CASSLAPSGLAGGLNTGELFF
TRBV5-1	TRBJ1-2	.	TRBD1	TGCGCCAGCAGCCTAACAGGGGGTAATGATGGCTACACCTTC	CASSLTGGNDGYTF
TRBV25-1	TRBJ2-1	.	TRBD1	TGTGCCAGCAGTGCTTGGACAGGGGCCTACAATGAGCAGTTCTTC	CASSAWTGAYNEQFF
TRBV19	TRBJ1-5	.	TRBD1	TGTGCCAGTAGCGACAGGGTCGGTCAGCCCCAGCATTTT	CASSDRVGQPQHF
TRBV11-1	TRBJ2-2	.	.	TGTGCCAGCAGCTTAGGTATCGGGGAGCTGTTTTTT	CASSLGIGELFF
TRBV7-9	TRBJ1-2	once	.	TGTGCCAGCAGCTTAATCGCCAGGGAACTCATTGGTGGCTACACCTTC	CASSLIARELIGGYTF
TRBV19	TRBJ2-1	.	TRBD2	TGTGCCAGTAGTGCAAGGAGGACTAGGGGTGATGAGCAGTTCTTC	CASSARRTRGDEQFF
TRBV2	TRBJ2-7	.	.	TGTGCCAGCAGTTTGACACGCGAGCAGTACTTC	CASSLTREQYF
TRBV18	TRBJ2-3	.	.	TGTGCCAGCTCCCCGACTAGGACAGATACGCAGTATTTT	CASSPTRTDTQYF
TRBV5-8	TRBJ2-2	.	.	TGTGCCAGCAGGGTCACAGGGATTGACGGGGAGCTGTTTTTT	CASRVTGIDGELFF
TRBV2	TRBJ1-1	.	.	TGTGCCAGCAGTGAAGAGGTGGGTTTCGGCGGGAACACTGAAGCTTTCTTT	CASSEEVGFGGNTEAFF
TRBV19	TRBJ2-5	.	TRBD2	TGTGCCAGTAGCCCAAGCGGGAGAAAAGCTAGGGAGACCCAGTACTTC	CASSPSGRKARETQYF
TRBV19	TRBJ1-5	.	.	TGTGCCAGTAGTATCCCCGGGACACTTCGAAGCAATCAGCCCCAGCATTTT	CASSIPGTLRSNQPQHF
TRBV3-1/TRBV3-2	TRBJ1-2	.	.	TGTGCCAGCAGCCAGGCCCCCCCTGATGGCTACACCTTC	CASSQAPPDGYTF
TRBV3-1/TRBV3-2	TRBJ1-2	.	TRBD1	TGTGCCAGCAGCCAAGACAGGGGGCATTGGGGATATGGCTACACCTTC	CASSQDRGHWGYGYTF
TRBV5-1	TRBJ2-2	.	TRBD2	TGCGCCAGCAGCTTGACTAGCGGAAATACCGGGGAGCTGTTTTTT	CASSLTSGNTGELFF
TRBV5-4	TRBJ2-1	.	TRBD2	TGTGCCAGCAGCTCCGTAGCGGGGGGTTGGAATGAGCAGTTCTTC	CASSSVAGGWNEQFF
TRBV7-6	TRBJ1-2	once	.	TGTGCCAGCAGCTTAGCGGGGCAGGATGGCTACACCTTC	CASSLAGQDGYTF
TRBV29-1	TRBJ2-1	.	.	TGCAGCGCCCATTACAATGAGCAGTTCTTC	CSAHYNEQFF
TRBV18	TRBJ1-2	.	.	TGTGCCAGCTCACCACCGGACAGAGGGAACTATGGCTACACCTTC	CASSPPDRGNYGYTF
TRBV6-2/TRBV6-3	TRBJ1-2	once	TRBD1	TGTGCCAGCAGCCTTTTCGGGACAGTAAATGGCTACACCTTC	CASSLFGTVNGYTF
TRBV7-2	TRBJ2-5	.	TRBD2	TGTGCCAGCAGCTTCAATAGCGGGGGGTTTCTAGAGACCCAGTACTTC	CASSFNSGGFLETQYF
TRBV21-1	TRBJ1-2	.	.	TGTGCCAGCAGCAATCTTTCAGGGAATGGCTACACCTTC	CASSNLSGNGYTF